This entry lists 14 T cell receptor beta chains sequenced from one sample in a study of CD8+ T cells in alopecia areata. The sequencing template was cDNA reverse transcribed from extracted RNA. Generated by immunoSEQ multiplex PCR, the TCRdb table keeps only in-frame clones and is missing some. The sample shows about 150,000 clones, about 87% of them seen only once. Sequencing was performed on CD8+ T cells sorted from blood, taken at week 0. These receptor sequences come from a human donor with alopecia areata.

This chain uses TRBV2 with TRBJ2-1; no clear D gene. The ends were cut back, 4 bases at V and 4 bases at J, with 14 bases in the middle. Germline V gives CDR1 SNHLY, CDR2 FYNNEI. This CDR3 spans 15 amino acids. CDR3: CASSGVKAIYNEQFF. The CDR3 DNA reads TGTGCCAGCAGTGGGGTTAAGGCTATATACAATGAGCAGTTCTTC. The complete variable domain, with remaining parts taken from reference TRBV2 and TRBJ2-1, reads EPEVTQTPSHQVTQMGQEVILRCVPISNHLYFYWYRQILGQKVEFLVSFYNNEISEKSEIFDDQFSVERPDGSNFTLKIRSTKLEDSAMYFCASSGVKAIYNEQFFGPGTRLTVL.

This chain joins TRBV29-1 and TRBJ2-1; D possibly corresponds to TRBD1 (5 bases). This CDR3 has 12 residues. CDR1 and CDR2 (germline): SQVTM, ANQGSEA. With 5 bases removed from V and 8 bases from J, the gap between germline ends came to 13 bases. The CDR3 DNA is TGCAGCGTTAGGCAGGGCCGAGATGAGCAGTTCTTC. It encodes CSVRQGRDEQFF.

The rearrangement links TRBV7-8 to TRBJ2-7, with TRBD1 identical over 7 bases. The CDR3 sequence is 15 residues long. V shed 2 bases and J 2 bases; nucleotides not matched to a gene: 6. Germline lookup yields CDR1 SGHVS and CDR2 FQNEAQ. The CDR3 region has the DNA TGTGCCAGCAGCTTACCGACAGGGAAAACCTACGAGCAGTACTTC. Translation: CASSLPTGKTYEQYF.

The chain links TRBV4-1 to TRBJ2-1; D is undetermined. There are 14 residues in the CDR3. CDR1 is MGHRA and CDR2 is YSYEKL in the germline V gene. V lost 1 base and J 8 bases, leaving 12 bases between the germline ends. The CDR3 region is CASSQGTPLDEQFF. The CDR3 DNA is TGCGCCAGCAGCCAAGGGACCCCGTTGGATGAGCAGTTCTTC.

The rearrangement joins TRBV27 to TRBJ2-7, with 8 bases lining up with TRBD1. The CDR3 is 16 amino acids. V lost 3 bases to trimming and J lost 1 base; unmatched junction nucleotides: 8. Germline V gene lookup returns CDR1 MNHEY and CDR2 SMNVEV (reference sequence). The CDR3 region is CASSFLGQGPSYEQYF. CDR3 in DNA: TGTGCCAGCAGTTTCTTAGGACAGGGCCCTTCCTACGAGCAGTACTTC.

The V call is TRBV30, the J call TRBJ2-1; D remains ambiguous. Trimming removed 2 bases from V and 2 bases from J, with 10 bases in between. This CDR3 spans 14 amino acids. The germline gives CDR1 GTSNPN, CDR2 SVGIG (reference sequence). CDR3 nucleotide sequence: TGTGCCTGGAGTCCAGTGGACGCCTACAATGAGCAGTTCTTC. It encodes CAWSPVDAYNEQFF.

V gene TRBV5-1 combines with J gene TRBJ2-3; 11 positions agree with TRBD2. The CDR3 contains 16 residues. Germline-derived CDR1 and CDR2 are SGHRS and YFSETQ. V gave up 3 bases and J gave up 0 bases; unmatched junction bases: 3. As DNA, the CDR3 is TGCGCCAGCAGCTCACTAGCGGGGGAGAGCACAGATACGCAGTATTTT. Translation: CASSSLAGESTDTQYF. The full variable domain, in which reference TRBV5-1 and TRBJ2-3 provide the parts outside the CDR3, is KAGVTQTPRYLIKTRGQQVTLSCSPISGHRSVSWYQQTPGQGLQFLFEYFSETQRNKGNFPGRFSGRQFSNSRSEMNVSTLELGDSALYLCASSSLAGESTDTQYFGPGTRLTVL.

The CDR3 DNA follows: TGCGCCAGCAGTCCGGGACAGGGGGGCACCGGGGAGCTGTTTTTT. It specifies CASSPGQGGTGELFF. V gene TRBV10-1 combines with J gene TRBJ2-2; 11 bases match TRBD1. V lost 5 bases to trimming and J lost 4 bases; unmatched junction nucleotides: 3. The CDR3 sequence is 15 residues long. The germline V gene has CDR1 WNHNN and CDR2 SYGVQD (reference sequence).

In its sample, this clone was seen a few times. The J gene is TRBJ2-3, the V gene TRBV4-1, with 8 bases fitting TRBD2. This CDR3 region has 15 residues. The germline gives CDR1 MGHRA, CDR2 YSYEKL. V lost 0 bases to trimming and J lost 5 bases; unmatched junction nucleotides: 4. CDR3 DNA sequence: TGCGCCAGCAGCCAAGATATACTAGCGGAAGATACGCAGTATTTT. Its protein product is CASSQDILAEDTQYF.

This clone showed up just a few times. The gene calls are TRBV29-1 and TRBJ2-3; no reliable D call. V was shortened by 0 bases and J by 2 bases, with 6 bases between the two germline ends. The CDR3 totals 13 residues. Germline V CDR1 and CDR2: SQVTM, ANQGSEA. As DNA, the CDR3 is TGCAGCGTTGAAGAAGTCCTCACAGATACGCAGTATTTT. Translated, it gives CSVEEVLTDTQYF.

This chain joins TRBV28 and TRBJ2-7; 10 nucleotides align to TRBD2. The length of the CDR3 is 17 residues. CDR1 and CDR2 from the germline V gene are MDHEN and SYDVKM. V was pared by 2 bases and J by 1 base, with 8 bases of the junction left unmatched. The DNA of the CDR3 is TGTGCCAGCAGTTTAAGGGGCCTAGCGGGAGCTTCCTACGAGCAGTACTTC. Translating gives CASSLRGLAGASYEQYF.

The chain couples TRBV4-1 to TRBJ1-1, with D unclear. CDR1 is MGHRA, CDR2 YSYEKL, per germline. V lost 0 bases, J lost 2 bases, and 10 bases lay in between. This CDR3 comprises 15 residues. The chain's CDR3 is CASSQEGGLNTEAFF. The CDR3 nucleotides read TGCGCCAGCAGCCAAGAGGGCGGGTTAAACACTGAAGCTTTCTTT.

The rearrangement joins TRBV5-1 to TRBJ2-1, with 7 bases lining up with TRBD2. Germline-derived CDR1 and CDR2 are SGHRS and YFSETQ. The CDR3 extends over 16 amino acids. V shed 0 bases, J shed 5 bases, and the junction held 8 bases outside the gene matches. CDR3 residues: CASSLDGGSPDNEQFF. The CDR3 DNA reads as TGCGCCAGCAGCTTGGACGGGGGGAGCCCCGACAATGAGCAGTTCTTC.

This clone occurred a few times. The chain combines TRBV25-1 with TRBJ1-6; 9 bases are a match to TRBD1. Germline loops: CDR1 MGHDK, CDR2 SYGVNS. After removal of 4 bases from V and 7 bases from J, the junction contained 5 bases not matched to a gene. This CDR3 contains 15 residues. In DNA form, the CDR3 reads TGTGCCAGCAGTGTCACGGGACAGGGCAATTCACCCCTCCACTTT. This sequence encodes CASSVTGQGNSPLHF.